The sequence of this TCR beta chain was determined in a study of regulatory T cells in long-lasting Graves disease. Looking at the study overall: Positive TSH receptor antibodies alongside over 5 years of antithyroid drugs were what marked Graves' disease as persistent. Study results and caveats: Analyses excluded thyroid tissue, covering peripheral blood alone. Persistent cases favored TRBV28, TRBJ1-2 and TRBJ2-5.

Described time point: persistent/refractory GD, antithyroid drugs over 5 years with positive TRAb. Construction of the TCR library relied on RNA isolated from PBMCs. Note on this clonotype: Antigen: not known.

In building TCR beta libraries, iRepertoire HTBI primers were used together with Arm-PCR of CDR3 regions. TCRdb ran MiXCR on the multiplex PCR reads and lists one entry per CDR3 protein. The repertoire includes a few hundred thousand distinct CDR3 sequences, approximately 23% of them detected once, and over 10% sits in the top ten. Germline values: CDR1 ENHRY, CDR2 SYGVKD. This CDR3 has 17 amino acids. Trimming removed 2 bases from V and 2 bases from J, with 16 bases in between. The source is a female donor with Graves disease. The specimen was peripheral blood mononuclear cells (PBMCs), collected when the disease was refractory, from a patient treated with antithyroid drugs. The V gene is TRBV10-3, the J gene TRBJ2-1, with D possibly being TRBD2 (6 bases). CDR3: CAISEPESPGAYNEQFF. The CDR3 DNA reads as TGTGCCATCAGTGAGCCGGAATCCCCGGGGGCCTACAATGAGCAGTTCTTC.